These 3 T cell receptor beta chains came from one sample sequenced in a study of T-cell memory formation after mild COVID-19. In TCRdb, the 5' RACE reads were re-called with MiXCR into one record per CDR3 protein. The table shows 500,000 to 650,000 distinct CDR3 sequences, with roughly 21% occurring only once. Sample: PBMCs or a T cell subset sorted from them (not recorded which). These TCRs come from an adult woman who had mild COVID-19 (a few samples of this study predate the infection). Cell type and time point are not known.

This clonotype was seen a few times. The chain combines TRBV20-1 with TRBJ2-7; tentatively, D is TRBD1 (7 bases). CDR1 and CDR2 (germline): DFQATT, SNEGSKA (reference sequence). Trimming removed 0 bases from V and 4 bases from J, with 16 bases in between. This CDR3 is built from 15 residues. The DNA for the CDR3 is TGCAGTGCTAGAGATCGGGCGCCAGGGGGGTACGAGCAGTACTTC. Its protein product is CSARDRAPGGYEQYF.

This rearrangement joins TRBV13 to TRBJ1-5, with D possibly matching TRBD1 (5 bases). The CDR3 runs to 15 residues. The germline gives CDR1 PRHDT, CDR2 FYEKMQ (reference sequence). Between the trimmed V and J ends, which lost 0 bases and 5 bases, there was a span of 11 bases. CDR3 nucleotides: TGTGCCAGCAGCTTAGGGGGGCGTTGGGATCAGCCCCAGCATTTT. Translated: CASSLGGRWDQPQHF.

At least ten counts were recorded for this clonotype. The chain recombines TRBV5-5 with TRBJ1-2; 7 bases map to TRBD1. This CDR3 contains 16 residues. The trim removed 2 bases at V and 0 bases at J, leaving 7 bases unmatched. Per germline, CDR1 SGHKS and CDR2 YYEKEE (reference sequence). DNA of the CDR3: TGTGCCAGCAGCTTTACTGGGACAGCCTCTAACTATGGCTACACCTTC. Protein: CASSFTGTASNYGYTF.